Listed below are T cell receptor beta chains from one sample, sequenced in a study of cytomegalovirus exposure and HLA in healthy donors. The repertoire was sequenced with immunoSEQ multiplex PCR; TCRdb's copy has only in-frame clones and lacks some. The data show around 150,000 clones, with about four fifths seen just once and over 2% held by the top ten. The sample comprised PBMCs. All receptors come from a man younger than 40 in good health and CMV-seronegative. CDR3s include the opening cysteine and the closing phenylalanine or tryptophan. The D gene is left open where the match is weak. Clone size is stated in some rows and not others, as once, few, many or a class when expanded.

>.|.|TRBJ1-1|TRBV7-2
TGTGCCAGCAGCTTGTCCTCAGCTTTCTTT
CASSLSSAFF
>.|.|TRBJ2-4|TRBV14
TGTGCCAGCAGCCAAGCTACAGGGGCCAAAAACATTCAGTACTTC
CASSQATGAKNIQYF
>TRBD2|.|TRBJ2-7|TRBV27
TGTGCCAGCAGTTTCCTTACTAGCGGGAGTTACGAGCAGTACTTC
CASSFLTSGSYEQYF
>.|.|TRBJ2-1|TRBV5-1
TGCGCCAGCAGAATTCAGGCGCCGAGCTCCTACAATGAGCAGTTCTTC
CASRIQAPSSYNEQFF
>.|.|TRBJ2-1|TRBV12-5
TGTGCTAGTGGTGAGAGCCGCGCCTACAATGAGCAGTTCTTC
CASGESRAYNEQFF
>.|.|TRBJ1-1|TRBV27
TGTGCCAGCGGGGCAGATGAAGCTTTCTTT
CASGADEAFF
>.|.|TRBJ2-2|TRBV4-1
TGCGCCAGCAGCCAAGTGGAGCGACTAGGGACCGGGGAGCTGTTTTTT
CASSQVERLGTGELFF
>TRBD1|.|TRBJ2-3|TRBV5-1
TGCGCCAGCAGCTTCCAGGGGGTCACAGATACGCAGTATTTT
CASSFQGVTDTQYF
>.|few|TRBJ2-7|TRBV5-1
TGCGCCAGCACTAATTCGGGGAATTACGAGCAGTACTTC
CASTNSGNYEQYF
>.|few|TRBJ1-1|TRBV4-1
TGCGCCAGCAGCCAGGCAGGGATGAACACTGAAGCTTTCTTT
CASSQAGMNTEAFF
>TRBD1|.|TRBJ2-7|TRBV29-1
TGCAGCGTTTTGACAGGGGGAACCTACGAGCAGTACTTC
CSVLTGGTYEQYF
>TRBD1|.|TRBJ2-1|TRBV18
TGTGCCAGCTCACCACCAGACAGGGGGCTTAACAATGAGCAGTTCTTC
CASSPPDRGLNNEQFF
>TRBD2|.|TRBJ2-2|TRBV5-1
TGCGCCAGCAGCTCCCGACTAGCGGGAGGATCGGACACCGGGGAGCTGTTTTTT
CASSSRLAGGSDTGELFF
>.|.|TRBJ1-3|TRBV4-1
TGCGCCAGCAGCCAAGGGACAGTCGGAAACACCATATATTTT
CASSQGTVGNTIYF